What follows are 7 T cell receptor beta chains derived from one specimen sequenced in a study of shared clonotypes between healthy human individuals. Profiling relied on immunoSEQ multiplex PCR, and the TCRdb table lists in-frame clones only, not all of them. The sample includes about 680,000 clones, around 73% of them seen just once. The sample comprised memory CD4+ T cells sorted from blood. Subset given: CD45RA-negative fraction. The receptors were sampled from a woman younger than 45 in good health.

V gene TRBV27 combines with J gene TRBJ2-4; D not resolved. In germline, CDR1 is MNHEY, CDR2 SMNVEV (reference sequence). V lost 6 bases and J 0 bases, leaving 9 bases between the germline ends. The CDR3 runs to 14 residues. CDR3 DNA: TGTGCCAGCAGGCCTTTACTAGCCAAAAACATTCAGTACTTC. It yields the protein CASRPLLAKNIQYF.

The V call is TRBV5-1, the J call TRBJ2-1; 7 positions agree with TRBD2. The CDR3 totals 15 residues. With V trimmed by 4 bases and J by 4 bases, 8 bases remained unmatched. Germline CDR1 and CDR2: SGHRS and YFSETQ. The CDR3, as DNA: TGCGCCAGCAGCAGGGGTGCTAGCGGTTACAATGAGCAGTTCTTC. Translated, it gives CASSRGASGYNEQFF.

The chain couples TRBV4-1 to TRBJ1-1; possibly TRBD1 for D (6 bases). Trimming stripped 2 bases from V and 1 base from J, with 17 bases between. Germline CDR1 is MGHRA and CDR2 is YSYEKL. The CDR3 has 17 residues. The DNA of the CDR3 is TGCGCCAGCAGCCAACCCGCCCGGGGGGCGGGGAACACTGAAGCTTTCTTT. This encodes CASSQPARGAGNTEAFF.

V is TRBV7-9 and J is TRBJ1-3; possible D gene TRBD1, 5 bases. This CDR3 is 15 amino acids long. Trimming pared 1 base from V and 2 bases from J, leaving 9 bases between. CDR1 is SEHNR, CDR2 FQNEAQ, per germline (reference sequence). The CDR3 bases are TGTGCCAGCAGCTTAGGTTCACAGGCTGGAAACACCATATATTTT. Amino acid sequence: CASSLGSQAGNTIYF.

The chain couples TRBV28 to TRBJ1-2, with 9 bases that match TRBD1. Germline V gene data show CDR1 as MDHEN and CDR2 as SYDVKM. V gave up 5 bases and J gave up 4 bases; unmatched junction bases: 5. The CDR3 is 14 residues long. CDR3 sequence (DNA): TGTGCCAGCAGTATCGGACAGGGGCCCTATGGCTACACCTTC. The encoded protein is CASSIGQGPYGYTF.

The V and J genes are TRBV28 and TRBJ1-5, with D maybe TRBD1 (5 bases). Germline CDR1 is MDHEN and CDR2 is SYDVKM. The CDR3 totals 16 residues. Trimming pared 1 base from V and 2 bases from J, leaving 12 bases between. The CDR3 DNA reads as TGTGCCAGCAGTTTATCGGGGGGATTCGGCAATCAGCCCCAGCATTTT. As protein: CASSLSGGFGNQPQHF.

This rearrangement joins TRBV5-1 to TRBJ2-6, with TRBD2 matching over 12 bases. CDR3 length: 18 residues. CDR1 and CDR2 from the germline V gene are SGHRS and YFSETQ. Unmatched junction bases numbered 8, after V lost 4 bases and J lost 3 bases. The CDR3 spells CASSQLAGGPVGANVLTF. The CDR3 DNA is TGCGCCAGCAGCCAGCTAGCGGGAGGGCCAGTTGGGGCCAACGTCCTGACTTTC.